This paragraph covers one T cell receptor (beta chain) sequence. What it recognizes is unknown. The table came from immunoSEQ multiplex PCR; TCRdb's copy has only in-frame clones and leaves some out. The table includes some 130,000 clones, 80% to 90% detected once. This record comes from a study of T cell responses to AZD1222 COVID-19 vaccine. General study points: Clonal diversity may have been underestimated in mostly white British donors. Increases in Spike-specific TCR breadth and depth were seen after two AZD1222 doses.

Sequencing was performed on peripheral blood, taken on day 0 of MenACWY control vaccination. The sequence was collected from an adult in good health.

CDR3 region: CASSVESWGTQYF. CDR3 bases: TGTGCCAGCAGCGTAGAGTCGTGGGGGACCCAGTACTTC. V is TRBV9 and J is TRBJ2-5; no reliable D call. The CDR3 has 13 amino acids. V shed 0 bases and J shed 7 bases, with 10 bases lying between them. Germline-derived CDR1 and CDR2 are SGDLS and YYNGEE. Drawing the rest from reference TRBV9 and TRBJ2-5, the complete variable domain is DSGVTQTPKHLITATGQRVTLRCSPRSGDLSVYWYQQSLDQGLQFLIQYYNGEERAKGNILERFSAQQFPDLHSELNLSSLELGDSALYFCASSVESWGTQYFGPGTRLLVL.